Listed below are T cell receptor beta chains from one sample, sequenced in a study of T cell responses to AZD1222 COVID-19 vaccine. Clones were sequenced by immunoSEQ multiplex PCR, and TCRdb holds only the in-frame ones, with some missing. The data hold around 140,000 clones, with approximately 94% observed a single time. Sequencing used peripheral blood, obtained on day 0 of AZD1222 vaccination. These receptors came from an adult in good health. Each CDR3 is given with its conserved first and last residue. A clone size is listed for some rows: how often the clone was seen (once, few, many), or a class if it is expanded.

CASSFQGSGDYGYTF | TRBV7-9 | once
CASSATQGAGYGYTF | TRBV11-2 | .
CASSLVRHDTYEQYF | TRBV7-9 | .
CASSSRGTGSYEQYF | TRBV7-9 | .
CASGLWGAEAFF | TRBV12-5 | .
CASSPPMGRYEQYF | TRBV7-9 | .
CASSLAGREQPQHF | TRBV27 | .
CASSSGTGGEKLFF | TRBV5-1 | .
CASSQTGGGYEQYF | TRBV13 | .
CASSLTPLAWDTQYF | TRBV7-2 | .
CASSLDRAPNQPQHF | TRBV18 | .
CASSLVFDSNQPQHF | TRBV7-2 | few
CASSAGDRGLSYTF | TRBV9 | few
CASTPGTGEQYF | TRBV6-2/TRBV6-3 | .
CASSSSVVQMGQYF | TRBV5-4 | .
CASSLVGTTNEKLFF | TRBV7-2 | .
CASIPLGQGMNTEAFF | TRBV6-2/TRBV6-3 | .
CASSVTSGGAGRMYEQYF | TRBV6-1 | .
CASSLVGQGKDIQYF | TRBV7-9 | once
CASSVVAGGRRGLNEQFF | TRBV9 | .
CASSRTQETQYF | TRBV11-2 | .
CASSTYRQETQYF | TRBV7-9 | .
CASSESGRGPTQYF | TRBV25-1 | once
CSALKGADTQYF | TRBV29-1 | .
CASSRQRGDTYGYTF | TRBV7-9 | .
CASSLERMNYEQYF | TRBV5-1 | once
CASSYGLAGGYNEQFF | TRBV6-5 | .
CASSSGGSGRPESSYNEQFF | TRBV4-2 | .
CASRTGGYSGNTIYF | TRBV6-5 | .
CASGLVVGTGGETQYF | TRBV12-5 | .
CASSLRAQNTEAFF | TRBV3-1/TRBV3-2 | .
CASSRGIWETQYF | TRBV7-8 | .
CSVGENYGYTF | TRBV29-1 | .
CASEARGLNVLTF | TRBV12-3/TRBV12-4 | .
CASSKTGPTNEKLFF | TRBV6-2/TRBV6-3 | .
CASSLRLAQETQYF | TRBV7-8 | .
CAISLKGALTEAFF | TRBV10-3 | .
CASSRLSTLAGYTF | TRBV4-1 | .
CASGDRRETQYF | TRBV6-5 | few
CASSETSYEQYF | TRBV12-3/TRBV12-4 | .
CASSLDRDYGYTF | TRBV2 | .
CASQRVGGANTGELFF | TRBV27 | .
CASSLFQGYGYTF | TRBV7-2 | .